Following are 27 T cell receptor beta chains from one sample sequenced in a study of blood T cell repertoires in COVID-19 (dated by TCRdb to 2020 to 2021). The library relied on the immunoSEQ multiplex PCR assay. In TCRdb, the immuneACCESS table is reduced to in-frame sequences with V and J assigned. These tables do not hold every clone; where another copy was compared, an unresolved V gene accounts for under half, and the others remain unexplained. Present in this sample are 250,000 to 300,000 clones, about 70% of which were seen just once. The top ten constitute about 3% of the sample. The sample comprised peripheral blood. Source of these receptors: a woman of 80 years or more with acute or convalescent COVID-19.

This clone was counted only a few times. The genes are TRBV7-2 and TRBJ2-1, with 7 bases matching TRBD2. The CDR3 covers 13 residues. V was pared by 3 bases and J by 6 bases, with 2 bases of the junction left unmatched. The V gene's germline CDR1 is SGHTA and CDR2 FQGNSA. The CDR3 nucleotides are TGTGCCAGCAGCTTCGTAGCGGGCAATGAGCAGTTCTTC. Translating gives CASSFVAGNEQFF.

The chain employs TRBV5-1 and TRBJ1-1, with a tentative D call TRBD1 (6 bases). From germline, CDR1 is SGHRS and CDR2 YFSETQ. This CDR3 region has 13 residues. Trimming stripped 4 bases from V and 12 bases from J, with 19 bases between. CDR3 protein: CASSDPGQIGSFF. CDR3 in DNA: TGCGCCAGCAGCGATCCGGGACAAATTGGATCTTTCTTT.

This clone has just one count. This chain uses TRBV6-6 with TRBJ1-2; the match to TRBD1 covers 9 bases. There are 14 residues in the CDR3. The trim removed 6 bases at V and 8 bases at J, leaving 10 bases unmatched. CDR1 and CDR2 (germline): MNHNY, SVGAGI (reference sequence). CDR3 region: CASSLGTGWIGYTF. DNA of the CDR3: TGTGCCAGCAGCCTCGGGACAGGGTGGATAGGCTACACCTTC.

The chain uses TRBV6-1 and TRBJ2-7; D possibly corresponds to TRBD1 (5 bases). Germline V gene sequence: CDR1 MNHNS, CDR2 SASEGT. CDR3 length: 14 residues. Deletions cut 1 base from V and 0 bases from J, with 7 bases between. The DNA for the CDR3 is TGTGCCAGCAGTGAAGACAGGTCCTCCTACGAGCAGTACTTC. Amino acids: CASSEDRSSYEQYF.

The chain joins TRBV6-5 to TRBJ2-5, with 7 bases fitting TRBD1. CDR1 is MNHEY, CDR2 SVGAGI, per germline. This CDR3 is 14 amino acids long. The junction had 7 bases not matched to a gene; V was cut back by 6 bases and J by 3 bases. In DNA, the CDR3 is TGTGCCAGCAGCCTCGGGGACAGCAAAGAGACCCAGTACTTC. Protein: CASSLGDSKETQYF.

This clone was counted only a few times. The chain joins TRBV6-6 to TRBJ2-2, with TRBD2 as a possible D gene (5 bases). The germline V and J ends were trimmed by 7 bases and 7 bases, with 13 bases remaining between them. Germline V gives CDR1 MNHNY, CDR2 SVGAGI (reference sequence). The CDR3 runs to 13 residues. Written as DNA, the CDR3 is TGTGCCAGCACCCCGGGGTTCGTCGGGGAGCTGTTTTTT. Its translation is CASTPGFVGELFF.

This clone was recorded at least ten times. This sequence joins TRBV19 and TRBJ2-3; D gene uncertain. The CDR3 is 14 residues long. Germline loops: CDR1 LNHDA, CDR2 SQIVND (reference sequence). V gave up 1 base and J gave up 6 bases, with 11 bases separating them. CDR3 residues: CASSIAGALDTQYF. As DNA, the CDR3 is TGTGCCAGTAGTATAGCGGGTGCTCTGGATACGCAGTATTTT.

The chain joins TRBV11-1 to TRBJ2-3; D is perhaps TRBD1 (6 bases). The V end lost 0 bases, the J end lost 5 bases, and 18 bases lay between the germline ends. Germline assignment: CDR1 SGHAT and CDR2 FQDESV (reference sequence). The CDR3 consists of 17 residues. CDR3 amino acids: CASSLALVQGSKDTQYF. CDR3 nucleotide sequence: TGTGCCAGCAGCTTAGCTTTGGTACAGGGTTCTAAAGATACGCAGTATTTT. Complete variable domain (other parts from reference TRBV11-1 and TRBJ2-3): EAEVAQSPRYKITEKSQAVAFWCDPISGHATLYWYRQILGQGPELLVQFQDESVVDDSQLPKDRFSAERLKGVDSTLKIQPAELGDSAMYLCASSLALVQGSKDTQYFGPGTRLTVL.

This chain links TRBV24-1 with TRBJ2-1; 11 bases fit TRBD2. J gave up 5 bases and V 5 bases, and 1 base lay outside the gene matches. The germline gives CDR1 KGHDR, CDR2 SFDVKD. The CDR3 has 14 residues. CDR3 residues: CATSVAGGNNEQFF. The DNA of the CDR3 is TGTGCCACCAGTGTAGCGGGGGGGAACAATGAGCAGTTCTTC.

This chain connects TRBV5-5 to TRBJ2-7, with a possible D match to TRBD1 (7 bases). Trimming removed 3 bases at V and 3 bases at J, with 16 bases between. This CDR3 region has 15 residues. Germline values: CDR1 SGHKS, CDR2 YYEKEE (reference sequence). The DNA for the CDR3 is TGTGCCAGCAGCTCGCAGGGGGGATCGAACTACGAGCAGTACTTC. This sequence encodes CASSSQGGSNYEQYF.

The chain couples TRBV10-3 to TRBJ2-7; 10 nucleotides line up with TRBD2. CDR3 length equals 16 residues. Germline V gene sequence: CDR1 ENHRY, CDR2 SYGVKD. V gave up 0 bases and J gave up 3 bases; unmatched junction bases: 5. The CDR3 protein is CAISESVASGSYEQYF. CDR3 coding DNA: TGTGCCATCAGTGAGTCGGTTGCTAGCGGGAGCTACGAGCAGTACTTC.

With regard to this clone: Other DNA sequences in the same sample also yield this CDR3. CDR3 nucleotide sequence: TGTGCCAGCAGCTTAGTGAGGGGGGGGTCACCCCTCCACTTT. It yields the protein CASSLVRGGSPLHF. This sequence joins TRBV7-8 and TRBJ1-6; perhaps TRBD1 as D (6 bases). Germline assignment: CDR1 SGHVS and CDR2 FQNEAQ. Between the trimmed V and J ends, which lost 1 base and 10 bases, there was a span of 11 bases. CDR3 length: 14 residues.

This clone was seen a few times. The chain employs TRBV12-3 or TRBV12-4 and TRBJ1-2, with TRBD1 matching 8 bases. V shed 3 bases and J 8 bases; nucleotides not matched to a gene: 5. This CDR3 comprises 13 residues. CDR3 in amino acids: CASSFLGQGGYTF. CDR3 in DNA: TGTGCCAGCAGTTTCTTAGGACAGGGAGGCTACACCTTC.

This rearrangement joins TRBV5-4 to TRBJ1-3, with D hard to call. There are 13 residues in the CDR3. Per the germline V gene, CDR1 is SGHNT and CDR2 is YYREEE (reference sequence). The V end lost 2 bases, the J end lost 0 bases, and 3 bases lay between the germline ends. CDR3 amino acids: CASSFGSGNTIYF. The CDR3 DNA follows: TGTGCCAGCAGCTTCGGCTCTGGAAACACCATATATTTT.

V usage is TRBV7-9 and J usage is TRBJ1-3; the match to TRBD1 covers 8 bases. The CDR3 runs 15 residues. V lost 4 bases and J lost 2; bases outside the gene matches: 4. Looked up from germline, CDR1 is SEHNR and CDR2 is FQNEAQ (reference sequence). Here the CDR3 DNA reads TGTGCCAGCAGCTGGCAGGGGGCGGCTGGAAACACCATATATTTT. Protein: CASSWQGAAGNTIYF.

V and J are TRBV19 and TRBJ2-5, with a weak D call TRBD2 (5 bases). The CDR3 length is 11 residues. V was trimmed by 9 bases and J by 4 bases, leaving 9 bases between them. Germline CDR1 and CDR2: LNHDA and SQIVND (reference sequence). As DNA, the CDR3 is TGTGCCAGCGGGGATGCAGAGACCCAGTACTTC. This translates into CASGDAETQYF.

The chain joins TRBV10-3 to TRBJ2-3; maybe TRBD2 (5 bases). The V gene's germline CDR1 is ENHRY and CDR2 SYGVKD. Trimming shortened V by 6 bases and J by 0 bases, and 10 bases separated the two germline ends. The CDR3 contains 14 residues. The CDR3 DNA follows: TGTGCCATCAGGATAGCGCCAAGCACAGATACGCAGTATTTT. Its translation is CAIRIAPSTDTQYF.

CDR3 DNA: TGTGCCAGCCGAACTAGCGGGGGCACAGATACGCAGTATTTT. It specifies CASRTSGGTDTQYF. This chain uses TRBV6-5 with TRBJ2-3, with 10 bases fitting TRBD2. The CDR3 is 14 residues long. Germline CDR1 MNHEY, CDR2 SVGAGI. Trimming cost V 8 bases and J 1 base; bases outside gene matches: 3.

The chain joins TRBV30 to TRBJ2-6; 7 positions agree with TRBD1. This CDR3 spans 18 amino acids. The V segment lost 4 bases and the J segment 1 base; nucleotides outside the gene matches: 13. CDR1 is GTSNPN and CDR2 is SVGIG in the germline V gene (reference sequence). The CDR3 protein is CAWILGQASGSGANVLTF. CDR3 DNA: TGTGCCTGGATACTAGGACAGGCGTCCGGATCTGGGGCCAACGTCCTGACTTTC.

V gene TRBV19 combines with J gene TRBJ2-1, with TRBD1 matching 11 bases. Unmatched junction bases numbered 4, after V lost 6 bases and J lost 3 bases. The CDR3 extends over 15 amino acids. Germline CDR1 reads LNHDA; CDR2 reads SQIVND (reference sequence). The chain's CDR3 is CASRWGQGGYNEQFF. The CDR3 DNA reads TGTGCCAGTAGATGGGGACAGGGGGGCTACAATGAGCAGTTCTTC.

The V and J genes are TRBV18 and TRBJ1-1; a weak D match, TRBD1 (5 bases). CDR3 length: 12 residues. The V end was cut by 3 bases, the J end by 10 bases, with 12 bases between. Germline values: CDR1 KGHSH, CDR2 LQKENI. The CDR3, as DNA: TGTGCCAGCTCACCCCAGGGCCCGGGAGCTTTCTTT. It codes for CASSPQGPGAFF.

The chain links TRBV5-1 to TRBJ1-6; D is possibly TRBD1 (5 bases). V gave up 0 bases and J gave up 8 bases, with 12 bases separating them. CDR1 is SGHRS, CDR2 YFSETQ, per germline. CDR3 length equals 15 residues. Here the CDR3 reads CASSLAAGYDSPLHF. CDR3 DNA sequence: TGCGCCAGCAGCTTGGCGGCAGGGTATGATTCACCCCTCCACTTT.

This chain connects TRBV19 to TRBJ1-2; 8 bases fit TRBD1. J was trimmed by 5 bases and V by 7 bases; bases with no gene match: 9. This CDR3 comprises 14 residues. Germline V lookup: CDR1 LNHDA, CDR2 SQIVND (reference sequence). The CDR3 region has the DNA TGTGCCAGTACCACTCTCGGGACAGGATATGGCTACACCTTC. Translation: CASTTLGTGYGYTF.

This sequence joins TRBV15 and TRBJ2-7; D is undetermined. This CDR3 spans 13 amino acids. Trimming pared 1 base from V and 7 bases from J, leaving 11 bases between. The germline gives CDR1 LNHNV, CDR2 YYDKDF (reference sequence). CDR3 residues: CATSRVGLSEQYF. In DNA, the CDR3 is TGTGCCACCAGCAGAGTCGGTCTAAGTGAGCAGTACTTC.

The chain joins TRBV10-1 to TRBJ2-3; 8 bases line up with TRBD1. Germline-derived CDR1 and CDR2 are WNHNN and SYGVQD (reference sequence). The V gene end was trimmed by 3 bases and the J gene end by 1 base; junction bases not matched to a gene: 3. The CDR3 is 15 amino acids. CDR3 amino acids: CASSDRGPGTDTQYF. The CDR3 region has the DNA TGCGCCAGCAGTGACAGGGGGCCGGGCACAGATACGCAGTATTTT.

The table lists this clone with many counts. This chain joins TRBV12-3 or TRBV12-4 and TRBJ1-2; D is undetermined. The CDR3 has 13 residues. Trimming took 6 bases from V and 4 from J, leaving 12 bases between them. The CDR3 loop is CASRGTGSYGYTF. The CDR3 DNA sequence: TGTGCCAGCAGGGGCACTGGGTCCTATGGCTACACCTTC.

This clone was counted many times. The chain employs TRBV19 and TRBJ1-3; the D gene is possibly TRBD1 (6 bases). V gave up 7 bases and J gave up 4 bases, with 11 bases separating them. Germline values: CDR1 LNHDA, CDR2 SQIVND (reference sequence). The CDR3 consists of 13 residues. CDR3 loop: CASKAGDGNTIYF. As DNA, the CDR3 is TGTGCCAGTAAGGCAGGGGACGGAAACACCATATATTTT.